The 2 T cell receptor beta chains below come from one sample, sequenced in a study of T cells in localized non-small cell lung cancer. Using immunoSEQ multiplex PCR, the repertoire was profiled, and TCRdb retains in-frame clones only, with some absent. The repertoire holds about 72,000 clones, with roughly 83% as singletons. Sample: peripheral blood, taken before any cancer treatment. Receptors were obtained from a female donor at least 60 years old with stage I lung adenocarcinoma.

This sequence joins TRBV6-5 and TRBJ2-1, with D unresolved. The CDR3 covers 15 residues. Germline V gives CDR1 MNHEY, CDR2 SVGAGI. Trimming stripped 6 bases from V and 1 base from J, with 13 bases between. Here the CDR3 reads CASRPALGSYNEQFF. The CDR3 coding sequence is TGTGCCAGCAGGCCTGCCCTAGGTTCCTACAATGAGCAGTTCTTC.

This clone counts as medium-sized. The genes are TRBV19 and TRBJ1-1; no reliable D call. Trimming stripped 3 bases from V and 11 bases from J, with 16 bases between. The germline V gene has CDR1 LNHDA and CDR2 SQIVND (reference sequence). This CDR3 spans 13 amino acids. CDR3 amino acids: CASSIGTVPAAFF. CDR3 bases: TGTGCCAGTAGTATTGGCACGGTCCCAGCCGCTTTCTTT.